The clone carrying this T cell receptor (beta chain) has more than one count but fewer than ten. Its antigen is still unknown. This sample was taken from a study of cytomegalovirus exposure and HLA in healthy donors. Use of 60 Vbeta and 13 Jbeta primers characterized the PCR. Assay used: immunoSEQ multiplex PCR; TCRdb lists only in-frame clones, some missing. The data show roughly 120,000 clones, with roughly 87% seen just once and 1.5% held by the top ten. The study's findings and limits: Sequencing probably produced one cluster of sequence variants that were highly shared. Exclusion applied to some V segments, including TRBV6-2 and TRBV6-3, as they were indistinguishable. As a later analysis revealed, the rate of TCR association differed by HLA locus, with DRB1 most and HLA-C fewest.

Germline V CDR1 and CDR2: MNHNS, SASEGT. V gave up 7 bases and J gave up 7 bases, with 16 bases separating them. The CDR3 spans 13 residues. The V call is TRBV6-1, the J call TRBJ1-2; D remains unclear. This TCR was recovered from a woman between 18 and 29 years old in good health and CMV-seronegative. The material sequenced was PBMCs. CDR3 residues: CASTNGEGSGYTF. CDR3 DNA sequence: TGTGCCAGCACCAACGGGGAGGGTTCTGGCTACACCTTC.